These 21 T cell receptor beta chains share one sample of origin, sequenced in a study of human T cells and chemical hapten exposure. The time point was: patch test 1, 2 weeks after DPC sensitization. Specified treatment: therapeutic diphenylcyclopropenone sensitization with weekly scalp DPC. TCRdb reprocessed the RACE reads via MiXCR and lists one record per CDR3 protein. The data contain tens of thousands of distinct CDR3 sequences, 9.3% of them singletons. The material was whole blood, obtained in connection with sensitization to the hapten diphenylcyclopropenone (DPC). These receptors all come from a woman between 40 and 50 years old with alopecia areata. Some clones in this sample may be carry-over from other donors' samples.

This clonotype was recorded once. The CDR3 DNA reads as TGTGCCAGCTCACCACCGACAGGGACCTACGAGCAGTACTTC. It specifies CASSPPTGTYEQYF. This chain joins TRBV18 and TRBJ2-7; 7 bases match TRBD1. Per germline, CDR1 KGHSH and CDR2 LQKENI. After removal of 0 bases from V and 2 bases from J, the junction contained 1 base not matched to a gene. The CDR3 contains 14 residues.

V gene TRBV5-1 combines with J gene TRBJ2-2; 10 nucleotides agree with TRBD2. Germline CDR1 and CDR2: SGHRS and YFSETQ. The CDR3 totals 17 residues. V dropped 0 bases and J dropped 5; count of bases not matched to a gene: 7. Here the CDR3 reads CASSLVPSGGPTGELFF. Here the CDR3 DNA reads TGCGCCAGCAGCTTGGTCCCTAGCGGGGGTCCGACCGGGGAGCTGTTTTTT. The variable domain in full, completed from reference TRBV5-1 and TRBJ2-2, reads KAGVTQTPRYLIKTRGQQVTLSCSPISGHRSVSWYQQTPGQGLQFLFEYFSETQRNKGNFPGRFSGRQFSNSRSEMNVSTLELGDSALYLCASSLVPSGGPTGELFFGEGSRLTVL.

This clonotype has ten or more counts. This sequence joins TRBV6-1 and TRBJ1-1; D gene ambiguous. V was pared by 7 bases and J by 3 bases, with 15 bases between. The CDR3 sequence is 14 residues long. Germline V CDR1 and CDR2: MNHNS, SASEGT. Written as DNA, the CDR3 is TGTGCCAGCATTATTGTTGTCGGGGACACTGAAGCTTTCTTT. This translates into CASIIVVGDTEAFF.

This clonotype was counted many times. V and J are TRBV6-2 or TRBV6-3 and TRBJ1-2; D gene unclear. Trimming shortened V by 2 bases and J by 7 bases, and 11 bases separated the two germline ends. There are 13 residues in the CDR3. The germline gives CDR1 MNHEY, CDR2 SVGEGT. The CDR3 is CASSYPTGAGYTF. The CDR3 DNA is TGTGCCAGCAGTTACCCGACGGGAGCTGGCTACACCTTC.

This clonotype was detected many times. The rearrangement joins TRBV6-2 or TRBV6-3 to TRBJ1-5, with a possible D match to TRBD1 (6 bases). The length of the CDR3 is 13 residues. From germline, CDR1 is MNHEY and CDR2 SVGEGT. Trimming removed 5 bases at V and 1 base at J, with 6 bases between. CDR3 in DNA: TGTGCCAGCAGTGGACAGAGCAATCAGCCCCAGCATTTT. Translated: CASSGQSNQPQHF.

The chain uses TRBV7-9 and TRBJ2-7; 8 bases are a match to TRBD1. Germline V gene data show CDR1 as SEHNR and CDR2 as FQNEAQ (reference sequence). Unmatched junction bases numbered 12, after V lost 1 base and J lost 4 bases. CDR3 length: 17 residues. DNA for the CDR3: TGTGCCAGCAGCTTAGGTGGATCCGGACAGGGTATTTACGAGCAGTACTTC. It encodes CASSLGGSGQGIYEQYF.

The CDR3 region has the DNA TGCGCCAGCAGCTGGGGACAGCCCAACACTGAAGCTTTCTTT. Its translation: CASSWGQPNTEAFF. The chain has TRBV5-1 and TRBJ1-1; 7 nucleotides line up with TRBD1. CDR3 length: 14 amino acids. Germline CDR1 SGHRS, CDR2 YFSETQ. Unmatched junction bases numbered 4, after V lost 3 bases and J lost 2 bases.

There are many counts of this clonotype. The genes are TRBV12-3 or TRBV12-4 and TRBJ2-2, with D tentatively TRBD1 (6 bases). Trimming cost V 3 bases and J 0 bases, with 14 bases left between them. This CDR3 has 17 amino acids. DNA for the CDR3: TGTGCCAGCAGTTTTCAAGGGGGACGGTCGAACACCGGGGAGCTGTTTTTT. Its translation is CASSFQGGRSNTGELFF.

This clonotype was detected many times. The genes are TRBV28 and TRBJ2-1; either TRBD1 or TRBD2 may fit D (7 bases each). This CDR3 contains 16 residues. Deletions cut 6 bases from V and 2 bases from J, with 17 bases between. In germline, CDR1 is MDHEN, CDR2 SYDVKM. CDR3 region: CASRSGRGTTYNEQFF. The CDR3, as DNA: TGTGCCAGCAGATCGGGCAGGGGGACTACCTACAATGAGCAGTTCTTC.

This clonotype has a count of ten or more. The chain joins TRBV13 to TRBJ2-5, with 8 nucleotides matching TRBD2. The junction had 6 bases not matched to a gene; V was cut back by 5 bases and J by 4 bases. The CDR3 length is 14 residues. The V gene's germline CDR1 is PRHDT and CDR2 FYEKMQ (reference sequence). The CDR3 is CASSIGGLAETQYF. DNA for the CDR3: TGTGCCAGCAGCATCGGAGGACTAGCAGAGACCCAGTACTTC.

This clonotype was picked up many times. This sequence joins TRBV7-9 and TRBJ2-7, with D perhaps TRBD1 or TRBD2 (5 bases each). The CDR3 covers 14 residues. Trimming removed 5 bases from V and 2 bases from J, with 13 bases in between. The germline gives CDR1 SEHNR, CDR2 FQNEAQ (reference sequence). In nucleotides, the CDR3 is TGTGCCAGCAGCGCCCGGGACGGCACCTACGAGCAGTACTTC. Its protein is CASSARDGTYEQYF.

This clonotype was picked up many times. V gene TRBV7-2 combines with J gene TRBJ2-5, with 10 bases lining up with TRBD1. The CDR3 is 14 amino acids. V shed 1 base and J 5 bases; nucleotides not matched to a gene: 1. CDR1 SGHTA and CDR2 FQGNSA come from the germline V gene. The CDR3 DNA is TGTGCCAGCAGCTTAGGGGGACAGGGGGAGACCCAGTACTTC. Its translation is CASSLGGQGETQYF.

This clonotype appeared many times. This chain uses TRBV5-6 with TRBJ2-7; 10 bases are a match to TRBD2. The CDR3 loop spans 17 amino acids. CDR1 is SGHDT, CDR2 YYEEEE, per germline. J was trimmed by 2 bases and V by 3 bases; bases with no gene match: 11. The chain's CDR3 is CASSSLRTSGYTYEQYF. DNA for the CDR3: TGTGCCAGCAGCTCGCTCCGGACTAGCGGTTACACCTACGAGCAGTACTTC. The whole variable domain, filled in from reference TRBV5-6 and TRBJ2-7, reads DAGVTQSPTHLIKTRGQQVTLRCSPKSGHDTVSWYQQALGQGPQFIFQYYEEEERQRGNFPDRFSGHQFPNYSSELNVNALLLGDSALYLCASSSLRTSGYTYEQYFGPGTRLTVT.

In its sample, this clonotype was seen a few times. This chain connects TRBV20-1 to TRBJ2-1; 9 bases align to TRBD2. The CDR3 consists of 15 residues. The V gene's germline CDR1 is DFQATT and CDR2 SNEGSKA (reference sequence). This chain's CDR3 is CTVGASGAPYNEQFF. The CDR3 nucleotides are TGCACCGTAGGGGCTAGCGGGGCCCCCTACAATGAGCAGTTCTTC.

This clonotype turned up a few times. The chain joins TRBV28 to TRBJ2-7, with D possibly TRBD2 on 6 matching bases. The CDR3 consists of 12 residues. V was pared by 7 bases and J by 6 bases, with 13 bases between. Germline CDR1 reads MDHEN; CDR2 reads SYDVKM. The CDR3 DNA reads TGTGCCAGCACCCCCGGGGGTCTCGAGCAGTACTTC. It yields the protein CASTPGGLEQYF.

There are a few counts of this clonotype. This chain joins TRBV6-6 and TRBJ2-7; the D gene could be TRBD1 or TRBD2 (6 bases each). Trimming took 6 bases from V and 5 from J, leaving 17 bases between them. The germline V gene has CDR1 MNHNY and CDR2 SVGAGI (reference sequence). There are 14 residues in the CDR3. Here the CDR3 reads CASRFGGQGDEQYF. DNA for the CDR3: TGTGCCAGCAGATTTGGGGGGCAAGGCGACGAGCAGTACTTC.

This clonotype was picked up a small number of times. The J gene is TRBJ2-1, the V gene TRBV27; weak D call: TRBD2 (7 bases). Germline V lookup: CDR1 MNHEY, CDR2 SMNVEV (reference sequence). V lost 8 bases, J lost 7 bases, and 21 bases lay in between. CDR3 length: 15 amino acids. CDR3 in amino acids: CASSGAGGPINEQFF. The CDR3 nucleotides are TGTGCCAGCTCGGGAGCCGGGGGGCCAATAAATGAGCAGTTCTTC.

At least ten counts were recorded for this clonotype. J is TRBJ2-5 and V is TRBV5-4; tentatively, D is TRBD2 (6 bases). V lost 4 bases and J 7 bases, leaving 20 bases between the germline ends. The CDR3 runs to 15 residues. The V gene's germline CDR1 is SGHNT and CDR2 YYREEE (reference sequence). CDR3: CASSPTPTRSGTQYF. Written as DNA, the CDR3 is TGTGCCAGCAGCCCCACCCCGACTAGGTCCGGGACCCAGTACTTC.

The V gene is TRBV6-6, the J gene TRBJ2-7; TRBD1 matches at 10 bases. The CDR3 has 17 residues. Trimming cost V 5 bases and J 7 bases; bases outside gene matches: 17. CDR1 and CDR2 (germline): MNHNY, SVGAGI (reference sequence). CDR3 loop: CASSDFPPGQGSGEQYF. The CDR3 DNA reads TGTGCCAGCAGTGACTTTCCCCCGGGACAGGGGTCCGGAGAGCAGTACTTC.

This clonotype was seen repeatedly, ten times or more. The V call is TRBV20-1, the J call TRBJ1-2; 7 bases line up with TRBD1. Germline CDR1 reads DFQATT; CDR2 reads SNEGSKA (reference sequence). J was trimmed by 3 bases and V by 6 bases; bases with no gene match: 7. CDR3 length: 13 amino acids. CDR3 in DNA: TGCAGTGCACACTGGACAGGAGACTATGGCTACACCTTC. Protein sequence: CSAHWTGDYGYTF.

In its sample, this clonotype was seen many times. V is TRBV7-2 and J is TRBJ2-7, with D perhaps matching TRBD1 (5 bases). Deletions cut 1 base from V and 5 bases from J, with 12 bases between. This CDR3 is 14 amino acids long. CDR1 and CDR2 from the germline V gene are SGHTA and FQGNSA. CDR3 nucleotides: TGTGCCAGCAGCTTAGTAGGGCAGGGAAACGAGCAGTACTTC. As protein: CASSLVGQGNEQYF.